These T cell receptor beta chains were read from a single sample in a study of cytomegalovirus exposure and HLA in healthy donors. Clones were sequenced by immunoSEQ multiplex PCR, and TCRdb holds only the in-frame ones, with some missing. The sample records fewer than 200,000 clones, 91% being singletons. The sequenced material came from PBMCs. The receptors here all came from a young woman in good health and CMV-seropositive. CDR3s leave out the opening cysteine and the closing phenylalanine or tryptophan. Clone size is given for some rows only: seen once, a few or many times, or a class if the clone is expanded.

V | size | CDR3
TRBV18 | . | ASSSSLAGADTQY
TRBV10-3 | . | AISGKTGSGANVLT
TRBV29-1 | . | SVGVTPGPDTQY
TRBV2 | few | ASSEAEDSDTEAF
TRBV4-2 | . | ASSPPGRDLLPDTQY
TRBV5-1 | . | ASTQRGGHEQY
TRBV5-6 | . | ASSLGQVRNQPQH
TRBV29-1 | . | SGVGQLNTEAF
TRBV18 | . | ASSPRGQGSANTGELF
TRBV27 | . | ASRGQARANIQY
TRBV7-2 | . | ASSLIQGAHGYT
TRBV5-5 | . | ASSPGQGNQPQH
TRBV18 | . | ASSPDRGTGYT
TRBV11-2 | . | ASSAPGQGGNEQF
TRBV28 | . | ASSSASGQPNTGELF
TRBV27 | . | ASSFPPGQGADTQY
TRBV25-1 | once | ASSNLMNTEAF
TRBV25-1 | . | ASSDRGDTGELF